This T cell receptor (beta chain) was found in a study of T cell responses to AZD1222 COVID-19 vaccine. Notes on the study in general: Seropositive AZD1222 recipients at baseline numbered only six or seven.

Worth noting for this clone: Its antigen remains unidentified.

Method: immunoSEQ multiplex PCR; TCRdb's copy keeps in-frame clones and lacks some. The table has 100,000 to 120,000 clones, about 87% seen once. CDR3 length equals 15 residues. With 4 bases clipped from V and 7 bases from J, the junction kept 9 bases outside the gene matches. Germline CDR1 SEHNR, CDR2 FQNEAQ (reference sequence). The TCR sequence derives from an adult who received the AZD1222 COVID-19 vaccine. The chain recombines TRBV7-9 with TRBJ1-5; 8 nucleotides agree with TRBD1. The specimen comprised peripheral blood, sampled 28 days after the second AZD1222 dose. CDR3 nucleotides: TGTGCCAGCAGCTCCCACCCAGGGGGCACGCAGCCCCAGCATTTT. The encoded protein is CASSSHPGGTQPQHF. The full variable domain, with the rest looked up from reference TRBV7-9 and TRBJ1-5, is DTGVSQNPRHKITKRGQNVTFRCDPISEHNRLYWYRQTLGQGPEFLTYFQNEAQLEKSRLLSDRFSAERPKGSFSTLEIQRTEQGDSAMYLCASSSHPGGTQPQHFGDGTRLSIL.